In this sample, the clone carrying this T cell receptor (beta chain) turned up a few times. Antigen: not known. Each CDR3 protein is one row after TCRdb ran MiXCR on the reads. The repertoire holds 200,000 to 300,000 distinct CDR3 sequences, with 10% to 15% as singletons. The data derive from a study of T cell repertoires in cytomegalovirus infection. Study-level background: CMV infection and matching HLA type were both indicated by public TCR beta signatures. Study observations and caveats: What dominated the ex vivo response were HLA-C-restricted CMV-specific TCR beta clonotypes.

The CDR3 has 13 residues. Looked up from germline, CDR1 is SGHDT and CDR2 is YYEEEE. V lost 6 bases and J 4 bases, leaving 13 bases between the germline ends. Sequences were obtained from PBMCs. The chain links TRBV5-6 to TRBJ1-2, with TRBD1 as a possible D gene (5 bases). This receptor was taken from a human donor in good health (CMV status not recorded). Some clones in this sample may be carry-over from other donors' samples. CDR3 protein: CASIKQESYGYTF. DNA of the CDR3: TGTGCCAGCATTAAACAGGAGTCCTATGGCTACACCTTC.